This is a list of T cell receptor beta chains from one sample in a study of blood T cell repertoires in COVID-19. Sequenced by immunoSEQ multiplex PCR; TCRdb stores in-frame clones only, minus some. The sample carries about 270,000 clones, more than 75% recorded once. Sequencing was carried out using PBMCs or T cells enriched from blood (not recorded which). Every receptor here comes from a woman aged 40 to 50 with acute COVID-19. The CDR3 runs from the conserved cysteine through the conserved F or W. D genes are given only for firm matches. The size of a clone is reported for some rows only, either as once, few or many, or as a class for expanded clones.

D | size | J | V | CDR3 | DNA
TRBD1 | . | TRBJ2-2 | TRBV28 | CASSLQGDTGELFF | TGTGCCAGCAGTTTGCAGGGGGACACCGGGGAGCTGTTTTTT
. | few | TRBJ1-5 | TRBV3-1/TRBV3-2 | CASSQGLNQPQHF | TGTGCCAGCAGCCAGGGCTTAAATCAGCCCCAGCATTTT
. | . | TRBJ2-7 | TRBV10-3 | CAISETPIAAVFEQYF | TGTGCCATCAGTGAGACGCCAATAGCGGCGGTCTTCGAGCAGTACTTC
TRBD2 | . | TRBJ2-1 | TRBV7-3 | CASSFQGGGLSEQFF | TGTGCCAGCAGCTTTCAGGGCGGGGGTTTGAGTGAGCAGTTCTTC
. | . | TRBJ1-5 | TRBV25-1 | CASSDGNQPQHF | TGTGCCAGCAGTGACGGGAATCAGCCCCAGCATTTT
. | once | TRBJ2-3 | TRBV11-3 | CASSLKMSPADTQYF | TGTGCCAGCAGCTTAAAAATGTCCCCGGCAGATACGCAGTATTTT
. | . | TRBJ1-2 | TRBV2 | CASSESADYYGYTF | TGTGCCAGCAGTGAGTCCGCAGACTACTATGGCTACACCTTC
TRBD1 | . | TRBJ1-1 | TRBV28 | CASRPGQGATVAFF | TGTGCCAGCAGGCCGGGACAGGGGGCTACAGTTGCTTTCTTT
TRBD1 | . | TRBJ1-2 | TRBV7-9 | CASSRGQAIYGYTF | TGTGCCAGCAGCCGCGGACAGGCCATCTATGGCTACACCTTC
TRBD1 | . | TRBJ1-2 | TRBV5-4 | CASSWYLPRGEDYGYTF | TGTGCCAGCAGCTGGTACCTCCCCAGGGGGGAGGACTATGGCTACACCTTC
. | . | TRBJ1-5 | TRBV2 | CASSDDWNQPQHF | TGTGCCAGCAGCGACGACTGGAATCAGCCCCAGCATTTT
. | . | TRBJ2-2 | TRBV6-5 | CASSRVTGELFF | TGTGCCAGCAGTCGAGTCACCGGGGAGCTGTTTTTT
TRBD2 | . | TRBJ2-7 | TRBV7-2 | CASSYSVGRGYEQYF | TGTGCCAGCAGTTACAGCGTCGGGAGGGGGTACGAGCAGTACTTC
TRBD1 | . | TRBJ1-2 | TRBV2 | CAREDRDSYGYTF | TGTGCCAGGGAAGACCGGGACAGCTATGGCTACACCTTC
TRBD2 | once | TRBJ2-1 | TRBV7-2 | CASSLIPGLGGSEQFF | TGTGCCAGCAGCTTAATCCCAGGACTAGGAGGCAGTGAGCAGTTCTTC
TRBD2 | . | TRBJ2-1 | TRBV24-1 | CATSPAGGPWNEQFF | TGTGCCACCAGTCCAGCGGGAGGGCCTTGGAATGAGCAGTTCTTC
. | . | TRBJ2-7 | TRBV12-3/TRBV12-4 | CASRQGYEQYF | TGTGCCAGCAGACAGGGTTACGAGCAGTACTTC
. | . | TRBJ1-6 | TRBV28 | CASSLLTPPLHF | TGTGCCAGCAGTTTACTGACACCACCCCTCCACTTT
. | once | TRBJ1-1 | TRBV11-2 | CASSLVVTLNTEAFF | TGTGCCAGCAGCTTAGTCGTTACACTGAACACTGAAGCTTTCTTT
TRBD2 | . | TRBJ2-1 | TRBV7-2 | CASSFQPSGSGNEQFF | TGTGCCAGCAGCTTTCAACCTAGCGGGAGTGGGAATGAGCAGTTCTTC
. | once | TRBJ2-2 | TRBV28 | CASTRGTGELFF | TGTGCCAGCACCCGCGGCACCGGGGAGCTGTTTTTT
TRBD1 | . | TRBJ2-1 | TRBV7-9 | CASSESGGDYNEQFF | TGTGCCAGCAGCGAATCAGGGGGCGACTACAATGAGCAGTTCTTC
TRBD2 | . | TRBJ2-5 | TRBV6-2/TRBV6-3 | CASSTGLARSETQYF | TGTGCCAGCAGTACGGGACTAGCGAGGTCAGAGACCCAGTACTTC
TRBD1 | . | TRBJ1-5 | TRBV30 | CAWSSNRGMKITQHF | TGTGCCTGGAGTTCCAACAGGGGAATGAAAATAACCCAGCATTTT
. | once | TRBJ2-3 | TRBV4-1 | CASSQDGYGTDTQYF | TGCGCCAGCAGCCAAGACGGGTATGGCACAGATACGCAGTATTTT
. | . | TRBJ1-2 | TRBV27 | CASGVAAGYTF | TGTGCCAGCGGAGTAGCGGCTGGCTACACCTTC
TRBD1 | . | TRBJ1-1 | TRBV18 | CASSQDRGNTEAFF | TGTGCCAGCTCGCAGGACAGGGGGAACACTGAAGCTTTCTTT
. | . | TRBJ1-5 | TRBV28 | CASHNSNQPQHF | TGTGCCAGCCACAATAGCAATCAGCCCCAGCATTTT
. | . | TRBJ2-3 | TRBV3-1/TRBV3-2 | CASSPGGRFTDTQYF | TGTGCCAGCAGCCCTGGGGGGAGATTCACAGATACGCAGTATTTT
. | . | TRBJ2-5 | TRBV27 | CASQEAVGETQYF | TGTGCCAGCCAAGAAGCGGTAGGGGAGACCCAGTACTTC
. | . | TRBJ2-7 | TRBV30 | CAWSLGQPSSEQYF | TGTGCCTGGAGTCTCGGACAGCCTAGTTCCGAGCAGTACTTC
TRBD2 | . | TRBJ2-7 | TRBV4-2 | CASSQGGFEQYF | TGTGCCAGCAGCCAGGGGGGGTTCGAGCAGTACTTC
. | . | TRBJ1-4 | TRBV5-1 | CASGQGGTNEKLFF | TGCGCCAGCGGTCAGGGAGGAACTAATGAAAAACTGTTTTTT
TRBD1 | . | TRBJ1-4 | TRBV11-2 | CASCRQGGEKLFF | TGTGCCAGCTGTCGACAGGGAGGAGAAAAACTGTTTTTT
. | . | TRBJ1-3 | TRBV5-4 | CASRLQDSGNTIYF | TGTGCCAGCAGATTACAGGACTCTGGAAACACCATATATTTT
. | . | TRBJ2-6 | TRBV5-1 | CASSSHSGANVLTF | TGCGCCAGCAGTTCCCACTCTGGGGCCAACGTCCTGACTTTC
. | . | TRBJ2-3 | TRBV7-2 | CASSPAQSTDTQYF | TGTGCCAGCAGCCCCGCCCAGAGCACAGATACGCAGTATTTT
TRBD2 | . | TRBJ2-3 | TRBV24-1 | CATSDPRGGPYTDTQYF | TGTGCCACCAGTGATCCAAGGGGAGGGCCATACACAGATACGCAGTATTTT
. | . | TRBJ2-7 | TRBV27 | CASSLSYLGSYEQYF | TGTGCCAGCAGTTTATCTTATCTAGGCTCCTACGAGCAGTACTTC
TRBD1 | . | TRBJ2-2 | TRBV24-1 | CATSGAGTGGTGELFF | TGTGCCACCAGTGGGGCCGGGACAGGGGGCACCGGGGAGCTGTTTTTT